This is a list of T cell receptor beta chains from one sample in a study of response to subunit inactivated influenza vaccine. TCRdb passed the RT-PCR reads through MiXCR, listing each CDR3 protein once. The table includes hundreds of thousands of distinct CDR3 sequences, 11% to 15% detected once. Sequenced material: PBMCs from blood, taken roughly 2 weeks before vaccination. Receptors were obtained from a man in his forties or fifties who received an inactivated influenza vaccine. Each CDR3 is given with its conserved first and last residue. The D gene is left open where the match is weak. Part of the rows lack a size; the others show once, few, many or a class for expanded clones.

few | TRBJ2-7 | . | TRBV20-1 | 10 | TGCAGTGCTAGAGTTGCGAAGCAGTACTTC | CSARVAKQYF
. | TRBJ1-1 | . | TRBV6-1 | 14 | TGTGCCAGCAGCCGCGACAGGCAGAACACTGAAGCTTTCTTT | CASSRDRQNTEAFF
few | TRBJ1-1 | . | TRBV20-1 | 14 | TGCAGTGCTAGAGACTCGACAGGTGGAGCTGAAGCTTTCTTT | CSARDSTGGAEAFF
few | TRBJ2-1 | . | TRBV7-8 | 16 | TGTGCCAGCAGCTTAGCGAGGGCACTACCATACAATGAGCAGTTCTTC | CASSLARALPYNEQFF
few | TRBJ2-3 | TRBD2 | TRBV10-3 | 16 | TGTGCCATCAGTGATTGGACTAGCGGGGTGCTGGATACGCAGTATTTT | CAISDWTSGVLDTQYF
. | TRBJ2-3 | . | TRBV11-2 | 15 | TGTGCCAGCAGCTTAGGGTCGGCGGGCTCAGATACGCAGTATTTT | CASSLGSAGSDTQYF
. | TRBJ2-5 | . | TRBV15 | 17 | TGTGCCACCAGCAGAGATCTCCCCGGGACGGCCCTTAAGACCCAGTACTTC | CATSRDLPGTALKTQYF
. | TRBJ2-1 | . | TRBV5-1 | 15 | TGCGCCAGCAGCTTAGACGGGAGCCCCTACAATGAGCAGTTCTTC | CASSLDGSPYNEQFF
few | TRBJ2-2 | . | TRBV20-1 | 15 | TGCAGTGCTAGACCAGCCGGGACCTCTACCGGGGAGCTGTTTTTT | CSARPAGTSTGELFF
. | TRBJ2-7 | TRBD2 | TRBV5-1 | 16 | TGCGCCAGCAGCGAGGGGACTAGCGGGAGAACTAGCGAGCAGTACTTC | CASSEGTSGRTSEQYF
. | TRBJ2-2 | . | TRBV3-1 | 13 | TGTGCCAGCACTTCATCGGTGGCCGGGGAGCTGTTTTTT | CASTSSVAGELFF
. | TRBJ2-7 | . | TRBV28 | 15 | TGTGCCAGCAGGCCTCATGGGTCCAGCTCCTACGAGCAGTACTTC | CASRPHGSSSYEQYF
few | TRBJ2-1 | TRBD2 | TRBV29-1 | 15 | TGCAGCGTTAGCGCCGACGGGGGGGCCTTGTATGAGCAGTTCTTC | CSVSADGGALYEQFF
. | TRBJ2-1 | TRBD2 | TRBV2 | 15 | TGTGCCATCACCATAGCGGGAGGGGCCTACAATGAGCAGTTCTTC | CAITIAGGAYNEQFF
many | TRBJ2-7 | TRBD1 | TRBV7-9 | 13 | TGTGCCAGCAGCAGAGGACAGGACTACGAGCAGTACTTC | CASSRGQDYEQYF
. | TRBJ2-7 | . | TRBV30 | 13 | TGTGCCTTGATGGGCCTAGACACCTACGAGCAGTACTTC | CALMGLDTYEQYF
. | TRBJ2-7 | TRBD2 | TRBV2 | 14 | TGTGCCAGCAAAAAAGGACTAGCCGGAGGCGAGCAGTACTTC | CASKKGLAGGEQYF
few | TRBJ2-2 | . | TRBV10-3 | 15 | TGTGCCATCAGTGATTCCAGGACGACGACCGGGGAGCTGTTTTTT | CAISDSRTTTGELFF
. | TRBJ2-2 | . | TRBV12-3/TRBV12-4 | 15 | TGTGCCAGCAATCTGGGAGCTAGCCGTACCGGGGAGCTGTTTTTT | CASNLGASRTGELFF
many | TRBJ2-1 | . | TRBV29-1 | 10 | TGCAGCGTTGAAGAATCGGGGCAGTTCTTC | CSVEESGQFF
few | TRBJ2-1 | TRBD1 | TRBV25-1 | 14 | TGTGCCAGCAGTGAATCGGGACAGGAGAATGAGCAGTTCTTC | CASSESGQENEQFF
. | TRBJ2-1 | TRBD2 | TRBV28 | 16 | TGTGCCAGCAGCAAAAGTAGACTAGCGGGCTACAATGAGCAGTTCTTC | CASSKSRLAGYNEQFF
. | TRBJ2-7 | TRBD2 | TRBV6-1 | 15 | TGTGCCAGCAGGCCGGGACTAGCGGAAACCTACGAGCAGTACTTC | CASRPGLAETYEQYF
few | TRBJ1-1 | . | TRBV30 | 13 | TGTGCCTGGAGATGGTGGGGAGGGGCTGAAGCTTTCTTT | CAWRWWGGAEAFF
. | TRBJ1-5 | . | TRBV12-3/TRBV12-4 | 14 | TGTGCCAGCAGTTTGGGGTTGCCCCCGCGGCCCCAGCATTTT | CASSLGLPPRPQHF
. | TRBJ2-1 | . | TRBV2 | 18 | TGTGCCAGCAGCCAGAAGTCACAGCGATTACAGGGTTACAATGAGCAGTTCTTC | CASSQKSQRLQGYNEQFF
many | TRBJ1-2 | . | TRBV6-5 | 13 | TGTGCCAGCAGTTACTCGTCCGTCTATGGCTACACCTTC | CASSYSSVYGYTF
. | TRBJ2-7 | . | TRBV28 | 13 | TGTGCCAGCAGTTTAGGTTACGTCTACGAGCAGTACTTC | CASSLGYVYEQYF
few | TRBJ2-7 | . | TRBV30 | 14 | TGTGCCTGGAGTGGTCTCGGGCAGAGAGGCGAGCAGTACTTC | CAWSGLGQRGEQYF
few | TRBJ2-1 | TRBD2 | TRBV19 | 19 | TGTGCCAGTAGTATTCGAAGGAAGCGGGAGACGAGCTCCTACAATGAGCAGTTCTTC | CASSIRRKRETSSYNEQFF
few | TRBJ2-2 | . | TRBV4-2 | 14 | TGTGCCAGCAGCCAAGAAGGCCGTCCCGGGGAGCTGTTTTTT | CASSQEGRPGELFF
. | TRBJ1-4 | . | TRBV7-9 | 14 | TGTGCCAGCAGCTCGATGACAACTAATGAAAAACTGTTTTTT | CASSSMTTNEKLFF
. | TRBJ2-2 | . | TRBV9 | 17 | TGTGCCAGCAGCGTAGCTGGGGGGATTTCGAACACCGGGGAGCTGTTTTTT | CASSVAGGISNTGELFF
. | TRBJ1-2 | . | TRBV20-1 | 15 | TGCAGTGCTAGAGGGACTCCAGCCTCGGACTATGGCTACACCTTC | CSARGTPASDYGYTF
. | TRBJ2-1 | . | TRBV10-3 | 14 | TGTGCCATCAGTGAGGCGGGATTATTCAGTGAGCAGTTCTTC | CAISEAGLFSEQFF
. | TRBJ2-1 | . | TRBV6-2/TRBV6-3 | 13 | TGTGCCAGCAGTTACTCCTGGACTCCTCTAGAGTTCTTC | CASSYSWTPLEFF
. | TRBJ2-3 | . | TRBV4-2 | 17 | TGTGCCAGCAGCCAAGATCATCCCAGGATACCCCCAGATACGCAGTATTTT | CASSQDHPRIPPDTQYF
. | TRBJ1-2 | TRBD1 | TRBV4-1 | 15 | TGCGCCAGCAGCCAACCGGGACAGGGAGGACGTGGCTACACCTTC | CASSQPGQGGRGYTF
few | TRBJ2-1 | TRBD1 | TRBV29-1 | 13 | TGCAGCGTCAGGGGGTTATCCTACAATGAGCAGTTCTTC | CSVRGLSYNEQFF
few | TRBJ2-7 | . | TRBV7-2 | 14 | TGTGCCAGCAGTAGGGGGGCGCAGCCTGGGGGGCAGTACTTC | CASSRGAQPGGQYF
. | TRBJ2-2 | TRBD2 | TRBV7-2 | 15 | TGTGCCAGCAGCTTAAGAGCGGGGAGGGGTCGGGAGCTGTTTTTT | CASSLRAGRGRELFF
few | TRBJ2-7 | TRBD2 | TRBV4-2 | 16 | TGTGCCAGCAGCCAAGTTTCGGGTAGCGGGAGTAGCGAGCAGTACTTC | CASSQVSGSGSSEQYF
. | TRBJ2-3 | . | TRBV2 | 14 | TGTGCCAGCATGGAAACAGGCGCAACCGATACGCAGTATTTT | CASMETGATDTQYF
few | TRBJ2-7 | . | TRBV5-1 | 13 | TGCGCCAGCAGCTTGCGGACCTCCTACGAGCAGTACTTC | CASSLRTSYEQYF
. | TRBJ1-6 | TRBD1 | TRBV6-1 | 16 | TGTGCCAGCAGTATCCGGACAGGGGCCGTGGGGTCACCCCTCCACTTT | CASSIRTGAVGSPLHF
. | TRBJ1-1 | TRBD1 | TRBV12-3/TRBV12-4 | 14 | TGTGCCAGCAACGCGAACAGGGGAAGGACTGAAGCTTTCTTT | CASNANRGRTEAFF
few | TRBJ1-1 | . | TRBV14 | 15 | TGTGCCAGCAGCCTGACGTCCGGGCGCGGCACTGAAGCTTTCTTT | CASSLTSGRGTEAFF
. | TRBJ2-3 | TRBD1 | TRBV7-9 | 15 | TGTGCCAGCAGCTTGCGCGGACAGGACACAGATACGCAGTATTTT | CASSLRGQDTDTQYF
many | TRBJ2-3 | . | TRBV28 | 17 | TGTGCCAGCAGTTCTCTGGACTACACGTATAGCACAGATACGCAGTATTTT | CASSSLDYTYSTDTQYF
few | TRBJ2-7 | TRBD1 | TRBV5-1 | 17 | TGCGCCAGCAGCCCGGACAGGGGGCTCGCTTTCTCCTACGAGCAGTACTTC | CASSPDRGLAFSYEQYF
. | TRBJ1-2 | . | TRBV10-3 | 15 | TGTGCCACTACTCCGGGCTCTGGCAAGTTCTATGGCTACACCTTC | CATTPGSGKFYGYTF
few | TRBJ1-2 | . | TRBV4-3 | 14 | TGCGCCAGCAGCCAATTGGGGGTTAACTATGGCTACACCTTC | CASSQLGVNYGYTF
. | TRBJ2-7 | TRBD1 | TRBV10-3 | 14 | TGTGCCATCAGTGACCCGGGACAGCGCTACGAGCAGTACTTC | CAISDPGQRYEQYF